Sequencing of this TCR beta chain was carried out in a study of blood T cells in healthy people across ages. Overall study results and limits: Researchers judged that diversity estimates from one million T cells fell short of true values.

It was with a sample-barcoded 5' primer and a J-beta primer mix that a second PCR of roughly 7 to 12 cycles was run. In TCRdb, the 5' RACE reads were re-called with MiXCR into one record per CDR3 protein. The table lists 1.5 million to 2 million distinct CDR3 sequences, roughly 27% of them singletons, with roughly 8% in the top ten. The ends lost 4 bases at V and 8 bases at J; junction bases unmatched: 10. From germline, CDR1 is SQVTM and CDR2 ANQGSEA. The CDR3 loop spans 13 amino acids. This clonotype was seen repeatedly, ten times or more. Its antigen is unidentified. Sequenced: blood. The V gene is TRBV29-1, the J gene TRBJ2-7, with TRBD1 matching over 8 bases. This receptor was identified in a woman under 40 in good health. Here the CDR3 reads CSVVNGQGVKQYF. The CDR3 DNA sequence: TGCAGCGTTGTGAATGGACAGGGTGTTAAGCAGTACTTC.